This TCR beta chain originates from a study of blood T cell repertoires in COVID-19. V shed 8 bases and J shed 8 bases, with 10 bases lying between them. The CDR3 consists of 10 residues. Germline V gene data show CDR1 as SNHLY and CDR2 as FYNNEI. The table came from immunoSEQ multiplex PCR; TCRdb's copy has only in-frame clones and leaves some out. The profile shows a few hundred thousand clones, 86% of them singletons. The sequence came from a young woman with active or convalescent COVID-19. Sequenced: peripheral blood. The chain uses TRBV2 and TRBJ2-7; D possibly corresponds to TRBD1 (6 bases). The CDR3 reads CASQGFQQYF. DNA for the CDR3: TGTGCCAGCCAGGGGTTCCAGCAGTACTTC.